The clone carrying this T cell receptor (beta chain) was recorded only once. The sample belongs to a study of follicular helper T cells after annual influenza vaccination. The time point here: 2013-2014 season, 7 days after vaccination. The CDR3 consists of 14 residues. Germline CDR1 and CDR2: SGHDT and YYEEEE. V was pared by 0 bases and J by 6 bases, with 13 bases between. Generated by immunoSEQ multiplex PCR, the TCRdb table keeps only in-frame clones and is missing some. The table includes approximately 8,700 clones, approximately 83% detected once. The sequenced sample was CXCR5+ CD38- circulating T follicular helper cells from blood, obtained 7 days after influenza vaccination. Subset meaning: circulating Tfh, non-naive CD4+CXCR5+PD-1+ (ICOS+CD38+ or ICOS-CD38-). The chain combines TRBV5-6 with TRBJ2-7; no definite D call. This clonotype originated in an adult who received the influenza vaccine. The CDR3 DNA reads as TGTGCCAGCAGCTTGGGACCTACCTTTGCCGAGCAGTACTTC. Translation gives CASSLGPTFAEQYF.